This T cell receptor beta chain comes out of a study of blood T cell repertoires in COVID-19. Across the whole study: Italy, Spain and the United States were the sources of the convalescent and acute COVID-19 samples. T cells, B-cell-depleted T cells, or PBMCs provided the cDNA or gDNA that served as material.

The CDR3 sequence is 15 residues long. Trimming shortened V by 0 bases and J by 0 bases, and 7 bases separated the two germline ends. Germline-derived CDR1 and CDR2 are SGHRS and YFSETQ. Authors' analysis steps: Amplification of reference gene primers provided the estimated nucleated cell counts. TCRdb keeps only in-frame clones here, not all; method: immunoSEQ multiplex PCR. D and trimming were read from the DNA, whereas the V and J calls and clone size are those reported in that table. The sample includes a few hundred thousand clones, around 90% seen only once; the top ten take roughly 3.3%. Sequencing was carried out using peripheral blood. The receptor was isolated from a woman aged 35 to 49 with acute or convalescent COVID-19. This rearrangement joins TRBV5-1 to TRBJ2-4; D not resolved. The CDR3 here is CASSLGTLAKNIQYF. In DNA, the CDR3 is TGCGCCAGCAGCTTGGGCACTCTAGCCAAAAACATTCAGTACTTC.